This entry lists 21 T cell receptor beta chains sequenced from one sample in a study of shared clonotypes between healthy human individuals. The repertoire was sequenced with immunoSEQ multiplex PCR; TCRdb's copy has only in-frame clones and lacks some. Here the sample spans around 940,000 clones, over 60% being singletons. Source material: memory CD4+ T cells sorted from blood. The subset here: CD45RA-negative fraction. All receptors come from a young man in good health.

This sequence joins TRBV7-9 and TRBJ1-6; D is unclear. Germline lookup yields CDR1 SEHNR and CDR2 FQNEAQ (reference sequence). Trimming took off 8 bases at V and 8 bases at J, with 16 bases between the two ends. The CDR3 is made up of 14 amino acids. DNA of the CDR3: TGTGCCAGCCTAGACGATCGAAGTTATTCACCCCTCCACTTT. This encodes CASLDDRSYSPLHF.

This clone has a count of ten or more. This CDR3 reads CASSEFNGEETQYF. The CDR3 DNA follows: TGTGCCAGCAGTGAATTTAACGGAGAAGAGACCCAGTACTTC. V and J are TRBV25-1 and TRBJ2-5; D not resolved. The CDR3 totals 14 residues. V lost 1 base to trimming and J lost 3 bases, with 9 bases between them. Germline values: CDR1 MGHDK, CDR2 SYGVNS.

The rearrangement uses TRBV30 and TRBJ2-5, with 7 bases aligning to TRBD1. V shed 3 bases and J 1 base; nucleotides not matched to a gene: 11. Germline CDR1 and CDR2: GTSNPN and SVGIG (reference sequence). The CDR3 is 16 amino acids. CDR3 sequence: CAWRQEQQGRQETQYF. CDR3 in DNA: TGTGCCTGGAGACAAGAACAACAGGGGCGCCAAGAGACCCAGTACTTC.

This clone was observed a handful of times. The chain carries TRBV6-5 and TRBJ1-5; 7 nucleotides agree with TRBD1. Germline CDR1 MNHEY, CDR2 SVGAGI. With V trimmed by 5 bases and J by 8 bases, 12 bases remained unmatched. The CDR3 runs to 15 residues. CDR3 region: CASSRNAGTAEPQHF. CDR3 in DNA: TGTGCCAGCAGTCGCAACGCCGGGACAGCAGAGCCCCAGCATTTT.

V gene TRBV5-1 combines with J gene TRBJ2-3; the match to TRBD1 covers 7 bases. V was pared by 4 bases and J by 3 bases, with 5 bases of the junction left unmatched. The CDR3 length is 14 residues. Germline CDR1 and CDR2: SGHRS and YFSETQ. In nucleotides, the CDR3 is TGCGCCAGCAGCACAGGACAGGAGACAGATACGCAGTATTTT. This encodes CASSTGQETDTQYF.

The J gene is TRBJ2-6, the V gene TRBV13; 7 bases are a match to TRBD1. This CDR3 has 18 amino acids. The J segment lost 2 bases and the V segment lost 0 bases, leaving 7 bases of the junction unmatched. From germline, CDR1 is PRHDT and CDR2 FYEKMQ (reference sequence). The DNA for the CDR3 is TGTGCCAGCAGCTTAGGCAACAGGGGAGTGGCTGGGGCCAACGTCCTGACTTTC. Protein sequence: CASSLGNRGVAGANVLTF.

J is TRBJ2-7 and V is TRBV6-4; 7 nucleotides line up with TRBD1. The germline gives CDR1 MRHNA, CDR2 SNTAGT. The CDR3 loop spans 17 amino acids. Trimming took 2 bases from V and 2 from J; bases not matched to a gene: 12. The DNA of the CDR3 is TGTGCCAGCAGTGACGAATCAAGAGGGGACAGACCCTACGAGCAGTACTTC. It encodes CASSDESRGDRPYEQYF.

CDR3 nucleotide sequence: TGTGCCAGCAGTTTAGGGCAGATTATGAATGAAAAACTGTTTTTT. It yields the protein CASSLGQIMNEKLFF. The V and J genes are TRBV28 and TRBJ1-4; D uncertain. The CDR3 runs to 15 residues. CDR1 is MDHEN, CDR2 SYDVKM, per germline. V lost 2 bases and J lost 5, with 12 bases in between.

A few counts support this clone. Its ends do not fully match the called genes, so a read error is possible. The J gene is TRBJ1-1, the V gene TRBV6-5; D is ambiguous. Germline loops: CDR1 MNHEY, CDR2 SVGAGI. CDR3 length: 13 amino acids. CDR3: CASNYDPNTEAFF. CDR3 in DNA: TGTGCCAGCAATTACGACCCTAACACTGAAGCTTTCTTT.

The chain combines TRBV10-3 with TRBJ1-2, with D unresolved. V gave up 7 bases and J gave up 1 base, with 4 bases separating them. CDR3 length equals 11 residues. In germline, CDR1 is ENHRY, CDR2 SYGVKD. The CDR3 DNA follows: TGTGCCATCACTAATAACTATGGCTACACCTTC. It is translated as CAITNNYGYTF.

In the case of this clone: This sample includes further DNA sequences coding for the same CDR3. The CDR3 loop reads CASSGGGNTGELFF. CDR3 nucleotides: TGTGCCAGCAGTGGGGGAGGGAACACCGGGGAGCTGTTTTTT. This chain uses TRBV2 with TRBJ2-2; D is possibly TRBD2 (6 bases). Germline V lookup: CDR1 SNHLY, CDR2 FYNNEI. This CDR3 has 14 amino acids. V was trimmed by 4 bases and J by 1 base, leaving 7 bases between them.

The chain carries TRBV5-6 and TRBJ2-2; 7 bases line up with TRBD1. V shed 2 bases, J shed 1 base, and the junction held 8 bases outside the gene matches. The CDR3 spans 17 residues. CDR1 and CDR2 (germline): SGHDT, YYEEEE. The CDR3 sequence: CASSFRWTGQNTGELFF. For the CDR3, the DNA is TGTGCCAGCAGCTTCAGGTGGACAGGACAGAACACCGGGGAGCTGTTTTTT.

This clone was detected a few times. The V and J genes are TRBV10-1 and TRBJ2-3; D call uncertain. The ends were cut back, 7 bases at V and 0 bases at J, with 17 bases in the middle. From germline, CDR1 is WNHNN and CDR2 SYGVQD (reference sequence). This CDR3 has 16 residues. CDR3 residues: CASIRGRRSSTDTQYF. The CDR3 DNA reads as TGCGCCAGCATTCGTGGCCGGAGATCTAGCACAGATACGCAGTATTTT.

The CDR3 DNA is TGTGCCAGCAGCTTTGGGGATGGCTACACCTTC. This translates into CASSFGDGYTF. This sequence joins TRBV7-9 and TRBJ1-2; D unresolved. This CDR3 is built from 11 residues. V shed 3 bases and J shed 6 bases, with 5 bases lying between them. Germline CDR1 reads SEHNR; CDR2 reads FQNEAQ (reference sequence).

A word on this clone: The sample holds other DNA sequences that translate to the same CDR3. This chain links TRBV5-1 with TRBJ2-7; D possibly uses TRBD1 or TRBD2 (5 bases each). V lost 3 bases and J lost 2, with 9 bases in between. The CDR3 contains 13 residues. Per germline, CDR1 SGHRS and CDR2 YFSETQ. CDR3 loop: CASSSGTAYEQYF. CDR3 nucleotides: TGCGCCAGCAGCTCAGGGACCGCCTACGAGCAGTACTTC.

The rearrangement joins TRBV18 to TRBJ1-2; possible D gene TRBD1, 5 bases. The CDR3 contains 15 residues. Trimming removed 1 base from V and 7 bases from J, with 16 bases in between. Germline lookup yields CDR1 KGHSH and CDR2 LQKENI. The CDR3 DNA reads as TGTGCCAGCTCACCACTCTCCCCAGGGATGGGTGGCTACACCTTC. This encodes CASSPLSPGMGGYTF.

The chain combines TRBV19 with TRBJ2-7, with D perhaps TRBD1 or TRBD2 (5 bases each). The CDR3 is made up of 15 amino acids. Germline V CDR1 and CDR2: LNHDA, SQIVND (reference sequence). Trimming took off 4 bases at V and 4 bases at J, with 17 bases between the two ends. CDR3 residues: CASSTSWGFGYEQYF. Here the CDR3 DNA reads TGTGCCAGTAGTACCTCCTGGGGGTTTGGTTACGAGCAGTACTTC.

This clone appeared a single time. A far bigger clonotype differs at one base, so this is likely a read error. Other DNA sequences from this sample encode an identical CDR3 as well. This rearrangement joins TRBV28 to TRBJ1-3, with 8 bases identical to TRBD1. V lost 6 bases, J lost 4 bases, and 5 bases stayed unmatched. CDR3 size: 14 residues. Germline CDR1 and CDR2: MDHEN and SYDVKM. The CDR3, as DNA: TGTGCCAGCAGCCTCGGACAGGGAGGAAACACCATATATTTT. Its protein is CASSLGQGGNTIYF.

This clone was seen just once. The chain combines TRBV4-2 with TRBJ1-5, with D unresolved. The CDR3 contains 14 residues. V was cut by 0 bases and J by 7 bases, with 10 bases left in between. Germline loops: CDR1 LGHNA, CDR2 YNFKEQ. The CDR3 protein is CASSQEAGEQPQHF. CDR3 DNA: TGTGCCAGCAGCCAAGAAGCGGGTGAGCAGCCCCAGCATTTT.

This clone has just one count. The chain recombines TRBV30 with TRBJ2-6; 10 nucleotides agree with TRBD1. The J segment lost 0 bases and the V segment lost 7 bases, leaving 9 bases of the junction unmatched. The CDR3 consists of 17 residues. CDR1 GTSNPN and CDR2 SVGIG come from the germline V gene (reference sequence). The CDR3 loop is CAFLPGTGVSGANVLTF. The DNA of the CDR3 is TGTGCCTTTCTCCCCGGGACAGGGGTCTCTGGGGCCAACGTCCTGACTTTC.

This clone was observed a handful of times. The gene calls are TRBV18 and TRBJ2-7; D call uncertain. Germline CDR1 reads KGHSH; CDR2 reads LQKENI. This CDR3 has 13 residues. V lost 2 bases to trimming and J lost 4 bases, with 9 bases between them. CDR3 sequence: CASSPGMNYEQYF. In nucleotides, the CDR3 is TGTGCCAGCTCACCAGGGATGAATTACGAGCAGTACTTC.